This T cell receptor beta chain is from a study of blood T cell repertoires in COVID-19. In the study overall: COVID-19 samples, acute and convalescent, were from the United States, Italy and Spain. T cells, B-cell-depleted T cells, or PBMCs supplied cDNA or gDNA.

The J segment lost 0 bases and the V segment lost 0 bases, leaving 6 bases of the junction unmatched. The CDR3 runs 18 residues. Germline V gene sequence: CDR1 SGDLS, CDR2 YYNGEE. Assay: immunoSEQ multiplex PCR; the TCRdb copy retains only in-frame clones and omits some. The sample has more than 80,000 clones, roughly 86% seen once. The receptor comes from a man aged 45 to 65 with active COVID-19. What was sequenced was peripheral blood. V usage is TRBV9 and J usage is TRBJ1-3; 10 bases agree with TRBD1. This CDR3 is CASSVAPGQGVSGNTIYF. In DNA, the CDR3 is TGTGCCAGCAGCGTAGCGCCCGGACAGGGGGTCTCTGGAAACACCATATATTTT.